The rows below give T cell receptor beta chains drawn from one sample of a study of blood T cell repertoires in COVID-19. Sequencing was performed with immunoSEQ multiplex PCR; in TCRdb, only in-frame clones are kept and a portion is missing. The data hold 70,000 or so clones, with roughly four fifths observed a single time. The sequencing input was peripheral blood. These receptors were collected from a woman aged 55-69 years with acute or convalescent COVID-19. Each CDR3 is given with its conserved first and last residue.

CDR3: CASSVDSGGLYGYTF; V: TRBV9
CDR3: CASSPVRQGAQYF; V: TRBV11-2
CDR3: CASSLDEASPLHF; V: TRBV5-6
CDR3: CASSAGNTDTQYF; V: TRBV7-3
CDR3: CASSQEAGAPTEAFF; V: TRBV4-1
CDR3: CASSQMPGNTGELFF; V: TRBV4-1
CDR3: CASSLDGSGEQYF; V: TRBV5-1
CDR3: CAWSGRTVANYGYTF; V: TRBV30
CDR3: CASRSTSGVMYF; V: TRBV12-3/TRBV12-4
CDR3: CASTATFRGYTF; V: TRBV19
CDR3: CAWSVLQGQGEAFF; V: TRBV30